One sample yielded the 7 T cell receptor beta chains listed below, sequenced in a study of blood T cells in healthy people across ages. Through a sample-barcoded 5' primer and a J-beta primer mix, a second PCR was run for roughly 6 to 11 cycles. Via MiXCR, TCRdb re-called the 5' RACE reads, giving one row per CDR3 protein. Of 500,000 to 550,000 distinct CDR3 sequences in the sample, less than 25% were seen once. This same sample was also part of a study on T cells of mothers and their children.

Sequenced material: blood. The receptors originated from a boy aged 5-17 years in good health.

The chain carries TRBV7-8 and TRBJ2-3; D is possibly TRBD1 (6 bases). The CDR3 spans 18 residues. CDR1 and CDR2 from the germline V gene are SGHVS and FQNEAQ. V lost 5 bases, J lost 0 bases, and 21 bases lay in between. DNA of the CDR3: TGTGCCAGCAGCCCCTACAGGGTTCTTATCGGTAGCACAGATACGCAGTATTTT. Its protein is CASSPYRVLIGSTDTQYF. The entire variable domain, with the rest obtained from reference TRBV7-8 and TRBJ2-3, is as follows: GAGVSQSPRYKVAKRGQDVALRCDPISGHVSLFWYQQALGQGPEFLTYFQNEAQLDKSGLPSDRFFAERPEGSVSTLKIQRTQQEDSAVYLCASSPYRVLIGSTDTQYFGPGTRLTVL.

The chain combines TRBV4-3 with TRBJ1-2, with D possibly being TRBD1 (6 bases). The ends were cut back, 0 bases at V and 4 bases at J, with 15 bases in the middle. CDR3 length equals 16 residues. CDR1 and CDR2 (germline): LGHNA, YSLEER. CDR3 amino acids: CASSQDYRESGYGYTF. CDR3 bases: TGCGCCAGCAGCCAAGATTACAGGGAATCAGGCTATGGCTACACCTTC.

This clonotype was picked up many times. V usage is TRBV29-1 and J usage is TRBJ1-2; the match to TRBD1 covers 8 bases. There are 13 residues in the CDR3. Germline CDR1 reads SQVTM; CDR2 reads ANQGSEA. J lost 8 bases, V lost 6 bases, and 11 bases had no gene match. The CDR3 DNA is TGCAGCGTCTGGGACAGGAGGTTAGGAGGCTACACCTTC. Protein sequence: CSVWDRRLGGYTF.

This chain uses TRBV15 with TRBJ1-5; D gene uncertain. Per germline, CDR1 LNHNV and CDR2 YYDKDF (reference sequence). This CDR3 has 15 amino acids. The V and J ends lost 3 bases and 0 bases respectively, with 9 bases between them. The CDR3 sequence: CATSRGYDSNQPQHF. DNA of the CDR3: TGTGCCACCAGCAGGGGATATGATAGCAATCAGCCCCAGCATTTT.

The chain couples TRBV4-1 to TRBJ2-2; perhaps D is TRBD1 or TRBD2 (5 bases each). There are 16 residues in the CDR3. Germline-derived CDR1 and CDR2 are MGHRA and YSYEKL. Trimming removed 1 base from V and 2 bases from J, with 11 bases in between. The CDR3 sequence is CASSQGIGANTGELFF. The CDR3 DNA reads TGCGCCAGCAGCCAAGGGATCGGGGCAAACACCGGGGAGCTGTTTTTT.

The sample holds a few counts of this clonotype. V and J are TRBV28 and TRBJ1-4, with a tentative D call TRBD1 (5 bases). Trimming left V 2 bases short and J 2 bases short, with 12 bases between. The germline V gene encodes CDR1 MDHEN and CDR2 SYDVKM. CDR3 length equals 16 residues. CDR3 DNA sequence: TGTGCCAGCAGTTTAGCCAGGGTGGCTACTAATGAAAAACTGTTTTTT. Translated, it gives CASSLARVATNEKLFF.

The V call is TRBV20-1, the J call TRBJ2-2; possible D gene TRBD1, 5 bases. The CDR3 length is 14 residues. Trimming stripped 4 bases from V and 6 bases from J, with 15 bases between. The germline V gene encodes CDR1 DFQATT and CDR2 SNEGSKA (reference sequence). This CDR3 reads CSANLRGRAGELFF. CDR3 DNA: TGCAGTGCTAACCTTAGGGGAAGGGCCGGGGAGCTGTTTTTT.